The 18 T cell receptor beta chains below were found in one sample sequenced in a study of shared clonotypes between healthy human individuals. Sequencing used immunoSEQ multiplex PCR; TCRdb keeps in-frame clones, though not all of them. The profile shows about 2.4 million clones, 93% of them singletons. The sequencing input was naive CD4+ T cells from PBMCs. Subset of the sample: CD45RA+ positively selected. These receptors were taken from a man between 18 and 29 years old in good health. Some clones in this sample may be carry-over from other donors' samples.

This clone has only one observation. The V gene is TRBV7-9, the J gene TRBJ2-1; 8 bases agree with TRBD2. Germline V gene sequence: CDR1 SEHNR, CDR2 FQNEAQ (reference sequence). The V and J ends lost 3 bases and 2 bases, in that order; junction bases with no gene match: 3. This CDR3 contains 15 residues. The DNA of the CDR3 is TGTGCCAGCAGCTTCGAAGCGGGAGCCTACAATGAGCAGTTCTTC. It codes for CASSFEAGAYNEQFF.

This clone was seen more than once but under ten times. The chain links TRBV28 to TRBJ2-7; D possibly matches TRBD1 or TRBD2 (6 bases each). From germline, CDR1 is MDHEN and CDR2 SYDVKM. The V end lost 6 bases, the J end lost 6 bases, and 21 bases lay between the germline ends. This CDR3 comprises 15 residues. Here the CDR3 DNA reads TGTGCCAGCAGCTTAGGGGGGCAGGGATCCATCGAGCAGTACTTC. Protein sequence: CASSLGGQGSIEQYF.

V usage is TRBV10-3 and J usage is TRBJ2-3, with D hard to call. V lost 6 bases and J 1 base, leaving 8 bases between the germline ends. The CDR3 contains 13 residues. Per the germline V gene, CDR1 is ENHRY and CDR2 is SYGVKD. The CDR3 DNA is TGTGCCATCAGGGCGGTTGGCACAGATACGCAGTATTTT. As protein: CAIRAVGTDTQYF.

Points on this clone: At the DNA level, this CDR3 is encoded by other sequences in the same sample as well. The genes are TRBV28 and TRBJ1-3, with D possibly TRBD1 on 6 matching bases. The CDR3 covers 14 residues. The germline V and J ends were trimmed by 2 bases and 4 bases, with 9 bases remaining between them. Germline lookup yields CDR1 MDHEN and CDR2 SYDVKM. In nucleotides, the CDR3 is TGTGCCAGCAGTTTAGGGGGCTCAGGAAACACCATATATTTT. Residues: CASSLGGSGNTIYF.

V usage is TRBV29-1 and J usage is TRBJ2-3, with D possibly being TRBD2 (6 bases). The CDR3 runs to 16 residues. CDR1 is SQVTM and CDR2 is ANQGSEA in the germline V gene. The V end was cut by 1 base, the J end by 4 bases, with 18 bases between. Here the CDR3 reads CSVEGLSGGPPDTQYF. The DNA for the CDR3 is TGCAGCGTTGAAGGTCTTAGCGGTGGCCCCCCAGATACGCAGTATTTT.

This chain connects TRBV9 to TRBJ1-3; no reliable D call. The CDR3 contains 17 residues. Trimming stripped 0 bases from V and 0 bases from J, with 13 bases between. The V gene's germline CDR1 is SGDLS and CDR2 YYNGEE. In DNA form, the CDR3 reads TGTGCCAGCAGCGTAGCTGGGCGGGCCGACTCTGGAAACACCATATATTTT. It translates to CASSVAGRADSGNTIYF.

V gene TRBV5-4 combines with J gene TRBJ2-7; 14 bases agree with TRBD2. V shed 5 bases and J 3 bases; nucleotides not matched to a gene: 10. Germline CDR1 and CDR2: SGHNT and YYREEE (reference sequence). The CDR3 is 17 amino acids. CDR3: CASSLTSGRASFYEQYF. CDR3 nucleotides: TGTGCCAGCAGTTTGACTAGCGGGAGGGCCTCCTTCTACGAGCAGTACTTC.

V and J are TRBV6-5 and TRBJ1-2; D is unresolved. The germline V gene encodes CDR1 MNHEY and CDR2 SVGAGI. Trimming took 0 bases from V and 7 from J, leaving 12 bases between them. CDR3 length: 14 residues. The chain's CDR3 is CASSYSYTDSGYTF. The CDR3 coding sequence is TGTGCCAGCAGTTACTCGTATACGGATTCTGGCTACACCTTC.

The chain combines TRBV7-8 with TRBJ2-2, with D possibly being TRBD1 (5 bases). V was shortened by 1 base and J by 1 base, with 10 bases between the two germline ends. This CDR3 contains 16 residues. Germline CDR1 is SGHVS and CDR2 is FQNEAQ. The CDR3 bases are TGTGCCAGCAGCTTAGTGGCAGGGTGGAACACCGGGGAGCTGTTTTTT. It translates to CASSLVAGWNTGELFF.

V gene TRBV18 combines with J gene TRBJ1-5; a weak D match, TRBD1 (6 bases). The length of the CDR3 is 18 residues. V lost 0 bases and J lost 2, with 17 bases in between. The germline V gene has CDR1 KGHSH and CDR2 LQKENI. The CDR3 loop is CASSPPYGGGLGNQPQHF. The CDR3 coding sequence is TGTGCCAGCTCACCACCGTATGGAGGGGGTTTGGGCAATCAGCCCCAGCATTTT.

The rearrangement joins TRBV28 to TRBJ2-5, with D possibly TRBD2 on 6 matching bases. This CDR3 contains 12 residues. The V gene's germline CDR1 is MDHEN and CDR2 SYDVKM. V was shortened by 6 bases and J by 1 base, with 6 bases between the two germline ends. The CDR3 region has the DNA TGTGCCAGCAGCGGGAGCCAAGAGACCCAGTACTTC. Its translation: CASSGSQETQYF. Based on the CDR3 plus reference TRBV28 and TRBJ2-5, the full variable domain is DVKVTQSSRYLVKRTGEKVFLECVQDMDHENMFWYRQDPGLGLRLIYFSYDVKMKEKGDIPEGYSVSREKKERFSLILESASTNQTSMYLCASSGSQETQYFGPGTRLLVL.

Note on this clone: Different DNA sequences within this sample yield the same CDR3. The rearrangement uses TRBV5-1 and TRBJ1-2; D may be TRBD1 (5 bases). Germline CDR1 is SGHRS and CDR2 is YFSETQ. Trimming removed 0 bases from V and 7 bases from J, with 7 bases in between. The CDR3 length is 12 residues. CDR3 DNA: TGCGCCAGCAGCTTGGCTGGGGGTGGCTACACCTTC. It encodes CASSLAGGGYTF.

This clone was detected once. Other nucleotide sequences from this sample produce the same CDR3. This chain uses TRBV9 with TRBJ1-1; D gene ambiguous. Germline-derived CDR1 and CDR2 are SGDLS and YYNGEE. The CDR3 contains 14 residues. Trimming left V 2 bases short and J 4 bases short, with 12 bases between. CDR3 sequence reads: CASSVLRGGTEAFF. Here the CDR3 DNA reads TGTGCCAGCAGCGTCTTGCGGGGTGGCACTGAAGCTTTCTTT. Drawing the rest from reference TRBV9 and TRBJ1-1, the complete variable domain is DSGVTQTPKHLITATGQRVTLRCSPRSGDLSVYWYQQSLDQGLQFLIQYYNGEERAKGNILERFSAQQFPDLHSELNLSSLELGDSALYFCASSVLRGGTEAFFGQGTRLTVV.

The J gene is TRBJ2-5, the V gene TRBV5-1; D not resolved. Germline V gene lookup returns CDR1 SGHRS and CDR2 YFSETQ. This CDR3 has 14 residues. The V end was cut by 3 bases, the J end by 4 bases, with 13 bases between. Written as DNA, the CDR3 is TGCGCCAGCAGCTCAGGACGGCCGCCAGAGACCCAGTACTTC. Its translation is CASSSGRPPETQYF.

The chain recombines TRBV7-9 with TRBJ1-3; D is uncertain. CDR1 and CDR2 (germline): SEHNR, FQNEAQ (reference sequence). V lost 6 bases to trimming and J lost 8 bases, with 14 bases between them. This CDR3 has 13 residues. The CDR3 loop is CASSQRGPDTIYF. CDR3 nucleotides: TGTGCCAGCAGTCAAAGAGGGCCAGACACCATATATTTT.

The chain couples TRBV27 to TRBJ2-2; D unclear. This CDR3 is built from 13 residues. Trimming removed 3 bases from V and 4 bases from J, with 6 bases in between. Germline V gene lookup returns CDR1 MNHEY and CDR2 SMNVEV (reference sequence). The CDR3, as DNA: TGTGCCAGCAGTTTCGGAGCCACCGGGGAGCTGTTTTTT. Amino acid sequence: CASSFGATGELFF.

This clone was found once. The sample carries other DNA sequences with the same CDR3. The V gene is TRBV18, the J gene TRBJ2-7; TRBD2 matches 8 bases. Germline V lookup: CDR1 KGHSH, CDR2 LQKENI. This CDR3 contains 14 residues. V lost 3 bases, J lost 3 bases, and 4 bases stayed unmatched. DNA for the CDR3: TGTGCCAGCTCACCCGGCCTAGCGGGCTACGAGCAGTACTTC. Amino acids: CASSPGLAGYEQYF.

The gene calls are TRBV7-9 and TRBJ2-5; the D is unclear. V shed 5 bases and J shed 1 base, with 11 bases lying between them. This CDR3 spans 14 amino acids. Germline loops: CDR1 SEHNR, CDR2 FQNEAQ (reference sequence). CDR3 region: CASSDQALQETQYF. Written as DNA, the CDR3 is TGTGCCAGCAGCGACCAGGCGCTCCAAGAGACCCAGTACTTC.